This TCR beta chain is drawn from a study of OX40 agonist ivuxolimab in advanced cancers. The germline CDR1 and CDR2 sequences are MRHNA and SNTAGT. This CDR3 region has 14 residues. V was pared by 2 bases and J by 10 bases, with 15 bases between. Clones were read by immunoSEQ multiplex PCR, and TCRdb kept only the in-frame ones, dropping some. The sample has approximately 70,000 clones; about nine tenths are singletons. J is TRBJ2-1 and V is TRBV6-4; a weak D match, TRBD2 (6 bases). The sequenced sample was CD4+ or CD8+ T cells sorted from blood, obtained in a trial of the OX40 agonist ivuxolimab. The sequence was obtained from an adult with an advanced solid tumor such as melanoma, head and neck, liver or kidney cancer. As DNA, the CDR3 is TGTGCCAGCAGTGACAGACTAGGGGTAGAGGAGCAGTTCTTC. As protein: CASSDRLGVEEQFF.